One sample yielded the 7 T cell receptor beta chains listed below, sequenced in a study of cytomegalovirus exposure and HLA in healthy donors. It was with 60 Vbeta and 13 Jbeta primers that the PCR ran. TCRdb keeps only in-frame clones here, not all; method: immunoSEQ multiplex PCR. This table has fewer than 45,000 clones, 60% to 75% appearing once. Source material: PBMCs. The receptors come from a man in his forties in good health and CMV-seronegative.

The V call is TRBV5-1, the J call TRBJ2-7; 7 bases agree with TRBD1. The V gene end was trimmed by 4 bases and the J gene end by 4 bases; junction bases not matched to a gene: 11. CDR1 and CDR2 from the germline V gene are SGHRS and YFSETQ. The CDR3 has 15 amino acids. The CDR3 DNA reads TGCGCCAGCAGCCTTCAAACCGGGACAGTATACGAGCAGTACTTC. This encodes CASSLQTGTVYEQYF.

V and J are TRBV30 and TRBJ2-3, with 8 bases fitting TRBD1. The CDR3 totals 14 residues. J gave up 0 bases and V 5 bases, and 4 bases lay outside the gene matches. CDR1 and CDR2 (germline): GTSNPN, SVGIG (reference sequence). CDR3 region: CAWGQGLSTDTQYF. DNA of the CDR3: TGTGCCTGGGGACAGGGACTTAGCACAGATACGCAGTATTTT.

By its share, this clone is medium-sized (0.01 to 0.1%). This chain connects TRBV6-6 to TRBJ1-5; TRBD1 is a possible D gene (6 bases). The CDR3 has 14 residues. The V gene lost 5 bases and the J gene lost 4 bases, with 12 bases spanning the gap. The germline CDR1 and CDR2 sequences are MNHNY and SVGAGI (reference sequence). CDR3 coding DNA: TGTGCCAGCAGTACTGGGGACAATAATCAGCCCCAGCATTTT. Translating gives CASSTGDNNQPQHF.

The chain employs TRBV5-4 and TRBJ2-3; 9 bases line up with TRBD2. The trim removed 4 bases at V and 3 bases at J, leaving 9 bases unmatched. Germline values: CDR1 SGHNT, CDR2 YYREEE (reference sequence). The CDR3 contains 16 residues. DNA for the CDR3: TGTGCCAGCAGCCCAGGAGGCGGGGGGGTGACAGATACGCAGTATTTT. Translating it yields CASSPGGGGVTDTQYF.

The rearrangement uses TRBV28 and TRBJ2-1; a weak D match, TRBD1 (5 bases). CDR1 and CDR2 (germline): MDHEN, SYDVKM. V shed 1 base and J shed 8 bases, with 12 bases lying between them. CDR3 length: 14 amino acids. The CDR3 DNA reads TGTGCCAGCAGTTTATATCCAGGGAATGATGAGCAGTTCTTC. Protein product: CASSLYPGNDEQFF.

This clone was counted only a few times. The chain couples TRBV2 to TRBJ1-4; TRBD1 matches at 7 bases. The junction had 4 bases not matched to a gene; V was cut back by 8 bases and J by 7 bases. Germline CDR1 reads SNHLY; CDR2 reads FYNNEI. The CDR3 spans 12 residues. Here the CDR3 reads CASYRGLEKLFF. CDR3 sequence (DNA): TGTGCCAGCTATAGGGGGCTTGAAAAACTGTTTTTT.

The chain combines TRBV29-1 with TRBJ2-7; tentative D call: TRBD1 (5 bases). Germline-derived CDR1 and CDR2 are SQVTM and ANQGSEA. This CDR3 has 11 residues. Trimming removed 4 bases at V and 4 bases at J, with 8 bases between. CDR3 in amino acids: CSVVSGYEQYF. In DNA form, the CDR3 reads TGCAGCGTTGTGTCAGGGTACGAGCAGTACTTC.